These 29 T cell receptor beta chains share one sample of origin, sequenced in a study of blood T cell repertoires in COVID-19. TCRdb's copy holds only in-frame clones and misses some; the assay was immunoSEQ multiplex PCR. The sample has a few hundred thousand clones, 65% to 90% seen once. Sample: peripheral blood. All receptors derive from a human donor in a cohort sampled during active COVID-19.

This clone occurred a few times. The J gene is TRBJ2-3, the V gene TRBV19; 9 nucleotides align to TRBD2. This CDR3 region has 17 residues. CDR1 and CDR2 (germline): LNHDA, SQIVND (reference sequence). V lost 5 bases, J lost 5 bases, and 14 bases stayed unmatched. The CDR3 DNA follows: TGTGCCAGTAGTTCGCCGGGACTAGCCCAAGCGGGAGATACGCAGTATTTT. Residues: CASSSPGLAQAGDTQYF. Looking up the rest from reference TRBV19 and TRBJ2-3 gives the full variable domain: DGGITQSPKYLFRKEGQNVTLSCEQNLNHDAMYWYRQDPGQGLRLIYYSQIVNDFQKGDIAEGYSVSREKKESFPLTVTSAQKNPTAFYLCASSSPGLAQAGDTQYFGPGTRLTVL.

V and J are TRBV12-5 and TRBJ1-2; D is ambiguous. This CDR3 has 16 residues. V was trimmed by 2 bases and J by 1 base, leaving 14 bases between them. Germline V gene lookup returns CDR1 LGHNT and CDR2 FRNRAP. For the CDR3, the DNA is TGTGCTAGTGGTTTGTATGGCTCACCCGATAACTATGGCTACACCTTC. Protein sequence: CASGLYGSPDNYGYTF.

The CDR3 sequence is CASSPPPGGLTGNTIYF. In DNA, the CDR3 is TGTGCCAGCAGTCCCCCCCCGGGAGGGTTGACTGGAAACACCATATATTTT. This chain links TRBV28 with TRBJ1-3; D gene unclear. The germline V and J ends were trimmed by 5 bases and 2 bases, with 19 bases remaining between them. The CDR3 runs 17 residues. CDR1 and CDR2 (germline): MDHEN, SYDVKM.

This sequence joins TRBV7-2 and TRBJ2-6; 8 bases match TRBD1. The CDR3 is 15 residues long. Germline loops: CDR1 SGHTA, CDR2 FQGNSA. Trimming removed 3 bases from V and 2 bases from J; junction bases left unmatched: 0. CDR3 sequence: CASSFRGPGANVLTF. DNA for the CDR3: TGTGCCAGCAGCTTCAGGGGGCCTGGGGCCAACGTCCTGACTTTC.

This chain uses TRBV2 with TRBJ2-6; 8 nucleotides match TRBD1. CDR1 is SNHLY and CDR2 is FYNNEI in the germline V gene. With V trimmed by 5 bases and J by 4 bases, 10 bases remained unmatched. The CDR3 spans 17 residues. The CDR3 DNA reads TGTGCCAGCAGTTCCGGACAGGGTTATGGCGGGGCCAACGTCCTGACTTTC. Protein sequence: CASSSGQGYGGANVLTF.

This clone was seen only once. The V call is TRBV29-1, the J call TRBJ1-3; 9 bases map to TRBD1. Per the germline V gene, CDR1 is SQVTM and CDR2 is ANQGSEA. V lost 2 bases, J lost 5 bases, and 4 bases stayed unmatched. The CDR3 has 14 residues. CDR3 nucleotides: TGCAGCGTTGAACGGGACAGGGACCGAAACACCATATATTTT. Translation gives CSVERDRDRNTIYF.

This clone was seen ten or more times. This chain links TRBV28 with TRBJ2-7; D possibly corresponds to TRBD2 (6 bases). V was clipped by 1 base and J by 6 bases, with 13 bases between them. This CDR3 region has 14 residues. CDR1 and CDR2 (germline): MDHEN, SYDVKM. The CDR3 reads CASSLLGGVSEQYF. Written as DNA, the CDR3 is TGTGCCAGCAGTTTATTAGGAGGGGTCAGCGAGCAGTACTTC.

The chain uses TRBV19 and TRBJ2-3; 7 bases align to TRBD1. Germline loops: CDR1 LNHDA, CDR2 SQIVND (reference sequence). The CDR3 covers 13 residues. J gave up 0 bases and V 8 bases, and 2 bases lay outside the gene matches. CDR3 in amino acids: CASRTGSTDTQYF. CDR3 DNA sequence: TGTGCCAGTCGGACAGGTAGCACAGATACGCAGTATTTT.

The rearrangement joins TRBV15 to TRBJ2-1, with 11 positions matching TRBD2. Germline assignment: CDR1 LNHNV and CDR2 YYDKDF (reference sequence). Losses at the gene ends were 5 bases for V and 6 bases for J; bases not matched to a gene: 9. The CDR3 is 16 amino acids. CDR3 sequence: CATSSGGTSGGNEQFF. In DNA, the CDR3 is TGTGCCACCAGCTCGGGGGGAACTAGCGGGGGCAATGAGCAGTTCTTC.

The rearrangement uses TRBV2 and TRBJ1-1; D is uncertain. The CDR3 covers 12 residues. Trimming took 8 bases from V and 0 from J, leaving 7 bases between them. CDR1 and CDR2 from the germline V gene are SNHLY and FYNNEI. The chain's CDR3 is CASDLVNTEAFF. The CDR3 DNA is TGTGCCAGCGACCTAGTGAACACTGAAGCTTTCTTT.

J is TRBJ2-7 and V is TRBV5-1; 8 bases fit TRBD2. The CDR3 totals 15 residues. The V and J ends lost 0 bases and 3 bases, in that order; junction bases with no gene match: 5. Germline V CDR1 and CDR2: SGHRS, YFSETQ. The CDR3: CASSLAQREFYEQYF. CDR3 in DNA: TGCGCCAGCAGCTTGGCCCAGCGGGAGTTCTACGAGCAGTACTTC.

The CDR3 protein is CASSQDSWNTEAFF. The CDR3 DNA reads as TGCGCCAGCAGCCAAGATTCGTGGAACACTGAAGCTTTCTTT. The chain has TRBV4-1 and TRBJ1-1, with D unresolved. Looked up from germline, CDR1 is MGHRA and CDR2 is YSYEKL. V gave up 0 bases and J gave up 1 base, with 6 bases separating them. The CDR3 is 14 amino acids.

The chain combines TRBV9 with TRBJ2-2; 14 bases map to TRBD2. The germline V gene has CDR1 SGDLS and CDR2 YYNGEE. CDR3 length: 17 residues. The ends lost 4 bases at V and 4 bases at J; junction bases unmatched: 6. The CDR3 here is CASSRLAGGPGTGELFF. DNA for the CDR3: TGTGCCAGCAGCCGACTAGCGGGAGGGCCTGGCACCGGGGAGCTGTTTTTT.

The chain joins TRBV16 to TRBJ1-1, with TRBD1 identical over 7 bases. The germline V gene has CDR1 KGHSY and CDR2 FQNENV. The CDR3 is 15 residues long. Trimming cost V 4 bases and J 1 base; bases outside gene matches: 6. CDR3 loop: CASSLSRGRNTEAFF. In DNA, the CDR3 is TGTGCCAGCAGCCTATCTAGGGGGCGGAACACTGAAGCTTTCTTT.

The rearrangement joins TRBV28 to TRBJ1-1; a weak D match, TRBD1 (6 bases). The germline V gene encodes CDR1 MDHEN and CDR2 SYDVKM. The CDR3 loop spans 15 amino acids. V lost 2 bases and J 1 base, leaving 11 bases between the germline ends. In nucleotides, the CDR3 is TGTGCCAGCAGTTTAGGGGGGGCCCCGAACACTGAAGCTTTCTTT. Residues: CASSLGGAPNTEAFF.

The chain recombines TRBV30 with TRBJ2-6; 8 nucleotides align to TRBD1. This CDR3 comprises 19 residues. From germline, CDR1 is GTSNPN and CDR2 SVGIG (reference sequence). With 1 base clipped from V and 4 bases from J, the junction kept 15 bases outside the gene matches. As DNA, the CDR3 is TGTGCCTGGAGTGGAGGCCGGAGACAGGGGAGTTCGGGGGCCAACGTCCTGACTTTC. It translates to CAWSGGRRQGSSGANVLTF. The whole variable domain, filled in from reference TRBV30 and TRBJ2-6, reads SQTIHQWPATLVQPVGSPLSLECTVEGTSNPNLYWYRQAAGRGLQLLFYSVGIGQISSEVPQNLSASRPQDRQFILSSKKLLLSDSGFYLCAWSGGRRQGSSGANVLTFGAGSRLTVL.

This chain uses TRBV5-4 with TRBJ2-1; D unclear. V gave up 1 base and J gave up 14 bases, with 13 bases separating them. The length of the CDR3 is 12 residues. Germline CDR1 reads SGHNT; CDR2 reads YYREEE (reference sequence). The CDR3 nucleotides are TGTGCCAGCAGCTTGATACGGGTCGCTGAGTTCTTC. This translates into CASSLIRVAEFF.

Only one count was recorded for this clone. This rearrangement joins TRBV21-1 to TRBJ2-6; the tabulated D call, TRBD1, remains unverified against the DNA. TRBV21-1 is described as a pseudogene. The CDR3 is 17 residues long. The DNA for the CDR3 is TGTGCCAGCAGCAACGGGCAGGGGGCTGGTGGGGCCAACGTCCTGACTTTC. It specifies CASSNGQGAGGANVLTF.

The chain joins TRBV11-2 to TRBJ1-5, with D maybe TRBD1 (6 bases). CDR3 length: 13 amino acids. The V end was cut by 5 bases, the J end by 7 bases, with 12 bases between. Germline assignment: CDR1 SGHAT and CDR2 FQNNGV. Here the CDR3 reads CASSLRQGQPQHF. The CDR3, as DNA: TGTGCCAGCAGCCTGAGGCAGGGGCAGCCCCAGCATTTT.

The chain couples TRBV18 to TRBJ2-1; a possible D gene is TRBD2 (5 bases). This CDR3 comprises 14 residues. Trimming stripped 3 bases from V and 3 bases from J, with 9 bases between. CDR1 and CDR2 from the germline V gene are KGHSH and LQKENI. DNA of the CDR3: TGTGCCAGCTCACCGACTACTGGCTACAATGAGCAGTTCTTC. It specifies CASSPTTGYNEQFF.

With respect to this clone: The same CDR3 arises from other DNA sequences in this sample as well. The V gene is TRBV28, the J gene TRBJ2-7, with 10 bases that match TRBD2. The CDR3 covers 14 residues. From germline, CDR1 is MDHEN and CDR2 SYDVKM. V lost 4 bases and J lost 5; bases outside the gene matches: 5. The CDR3 is CASSSLAGVNEQYF. CDR3 DNA: TGTGCCAGCAGTTCTCTAGCGGGAGTCAACGAGCAGTACTTC. The entire variable domain, with the rest obtained from reference TRBV28 and TRBJ2-7, is as follows: DVKVTQSSRYLVKRTGEKVFLECVQDMDHENMFWYRQDPGLGLRLIYFSYDVKMKEKGDIPEGYSVSREKKERFSLILESASTNQTSMYLCASSSLAGVNEQYFGPGTRLTVT.

The V gene is TRBV6-4, the J gene TRBJ1-5; D is unresolved. Germline values: CDR1 MRHNA, CDR2 SNTAGT. The CDR3 totals 13 residues. Trimming shortened V by 5 bases and J by 6 bases, and 11 bases separated the two germline ends. The CDR3 DNA reads as TGTGCCAGCAGTCCAGAGGCCGGTCAGCCCCAGCATTTT. Translating gives CASSPEAGQPQHF.

This clone was observed once. The chain has TRBV9 and TRBJ2-3; TRBD2 aligns across 7 bases. Germline V gene data show CDR1 as SGDLS and CDR2 as YYNGEE. V was pared by 3 bases and J by 3 bases, with 7 bases of the junction left unmatched. The CDR3 totals 15 residues. CDR3 sequence: CASSGRDYPTDTQYF. The CDR3 region has the DNA TGTGCCAGCAGCGGCCGGGACTACCCAACAGATACGCAGTATTTT.

This rearrangement joins TRBV6-1 to TRBJ2-5; 8 positions match TRBD1. The V and J ends lost 2 bases and 1 base, in that order; junction bases with no gene match: 9. There are 17 residues in the CDR3. Looked up from germline, CDR1 is MNHNS and CDR2 is SASEGT. The chain's CDR3 is CASSELGTGGFQETQYF. The CDR3 DNA reads as TGTGCCAGCAGTGAACTTGGGACAGGAGGATTCCAAGAGACCCAGTACTTC.

CDR3: CASSVAGGISYNEQFF. The CDR3 region has the DNA TGCGCCAGCAGCGTGGCGGGAGGGATTTCCTACAATGAGCAGTTCTTC. This sequence joins TRBV5-1 and TRBJ2-1; TRBD2 aligns across 9 bases. V was pared by 4 bases and J by 1 base, with 6 bases of the junction left unmatched. The CDR3 has 16 amino acids. Germline CDR1 reads SGHRS; CDR2 reads YFSETQ.

CDR3 in amino acids: CATSEQGNYGYTF. Written as DNA, the CDR3 is TGTGCCACCAGTGAACAGGGGAACTATGGCTACACCTTC. This rearrangement joins TRBV24-1 to TRBJ1-2; TRBD1 agrees at 7 bases. CDR1 and CDR2 (germline): KGHDR, SFDVKD. The CDR3 spans 13 residues. The V and J ends lost 4 bases and 2 bases, in that order; junction bases with no gene match: 0.

The gene calls are TRBV11-2 and TRBJ2-1; tentative D call: TRBD1 (6 bases). V was pared by 5 bases and J by 0 bases, with 20 bases between. Germline V CDR1 and CDR2: SGHAT, FQNNGV. This CDR3 has 18 amino acids. This chain's CDR3 is CASSRPGAPTPSYNEQFF. CDR3 nucleotides: TGTGCCAGCAGCCGCCCAGGGGCGCCAACCCCCTCCTACAATGAGCAGTTCTTC.

The chain employs TRBV27 and TRBJ2-7; 12 bases map to TRBD2. Trimming cost V 6 bases and J 6 bases; bases outside gene matches: 6. CDR1 and CDR2 (germline): MNHEY, SMNVEV (reference sequence). The CDR3 has 14 amino acids. CDR3 sequence (DNA): TGTGCCAGCAGCAAGACTAGCGGGAGTTTCGAGCAGTACTTC. Translating it yields CASSKTSGSFEQYF.

V and J are TRBV2 and TRBJ2-1, with a tentative D call TRBD1 (5 bases). Trimming removed 3 bases from V and 9 bases from J, with 12 bases in between. The CDR3 length is 13 residues. CDR1 is SNHLY, CDR2 FYNNEI, per germline. The CDR3 sequence is CASSDRWGGEQFF. As DNA, the CDR3 is TGTGCCAGCAGTGACCGCTGGGGCGGTGAGCAGTTCTTC.